Shown below are 19 T cell receptor beta chains from a single sample sequenced in a study of blood T cell repertoires in COVID-19. Assay used: immunoSEQ multiplex PCR; TCRdb lists only in-frame clones, some missing. This table holds roughly 250,000 clones, approximately 88% found once. The sample comprised PBMCs or T cells enriched from blood (not recorded which). These receptors all stem from a woman in her thirties or forties who had been exposed to COVID-19.

This chain connects TRBV11-3 to TRBJ2-2; TRBD2 matches at 7 bases. V lost 5 bases to trimming and J lost 1 base; unmatched junction nucleotides: 4. This CDR3 region has 15 residues. Germline V gene lookup returns CDR1 SGHNT and CDR2 YENEEA. The CDR3: CASSPPGGNTGELFF. In nucleotides, the CDR3 is TGTGCCAGCAGCCCCCCGGGAGGGAACACCGGGGAGCTGTTTTTT.

DNA of the CDR3: TGCGCCAGCAGCCGGTCTAGCGGGGGTGTGACAGATACGCAGTATTTT. Residues: CASSRSSGGVTDTQYF. The V gene is TRBV4-1, the J gene TRBJ2-3; 10 positions agree with TRBD2. Looked up from germline, CDR1 is MGHRA and CDR2 is YSYEKL. This CDR3 spans 16 amino acids. Trimming cost V 4 bases and J 3 bases; bases outside gene matches: 7.

The rearrangement joins TRBV30 to TRBJ1-1; D may be TRBD1 (6 bases). This CDR3 has 14 residues. The V and J ends lost 4 bases and 2 bases respectively, with 14 bases between them. The germline gives CDR1 GTSNPN, CDR2 SVGIG (reference sequence). CDR3 nucleotide sequence: TGTGCCTGGACCCCGGACAGTAGTAACACTGAAGCTTTCTTT. This sequence encodes CAWTPDSSNTEAFF.

V gene TRBV28 combines with J gene TRBJ1-2, with 8 bases identical to TRBD1. This CDR3 is 14 amino acids long. V was clipped by 5 bases and J by 4 bases; unmatched bases: 6. Germline CDR1 and CDR2: MDHEN and SYDVKM. In DNA form, the CDR3 reads TGTGCCAGCAGTCTCTCGACAGGGGTCTATGGCTACACCTTC. Amino acids: CASSLSTGVYGYTF.

A single count supports this clone. The chain uses TRBV11-2 and TRBJ2-1; a weak D match, TRBD2 (5 bases). The CDR3 sequence is 16 residues long. Germline CDR1 and CDR2: SGHAT and FQNNGV. Trimming cost V 4 bases and J 0 bases, with 13 bases left between them. CDR3 protein: CASSSWTLSSYNEQFF. In DNA, the CDR3 is TGTGCCAGCAGCTCATGGACTCTGAGCTCCTACAATGAGCAGTTCTTC.

The chain is built from TRBV19 and TRBJ1-2, with 9 bases aligning to TRBD1. The CDR3 runs to 15 residues. Germline V gives CDR1 LNHDA, CDR2 SQIVND (reference sequence). Losses at the gene ends were 4 bases for V and 3 bases for J; bases not matched to a gene: 6. CDR3 DNA: TGTGCCAGTAGTAAAACGCGGACAGGGGACTATGGCTACACCTTC. Translation: CASSKTRTGDYGYTF.

The rearrangement uses TRBV5-8 and TRBJ2-1, with 10 bases matching TRBD2. V lost 5 bases and J lost 3; bases outside the gene matches: 14. The V gene's germline CDR1 is SGHTS and CDR2 YDEGEE. The CDR3 spans 18 residues. The DNA for the CDR3 is TGTGCCAGCAGGGAGACTAGCGGGCGGAATTTTGTCTACAATGAGCAGTTCTTC. It codes for CASRETSGRNFVYNEQFF.

This clone was found once. V gene TRBV7-2 combines with J gene TRBJ1-3; 7 positions match TRBD1. Germline CDR1 reads SGHTA; CDR2 reads FQGNSA. V shed 5 bases, J shed 5 bases, and the junction held 21 bases outside the gene matches. The CDR3 consists of 19 residues. The CDR3 is CASSLRQGQTGLARNTIYF. In DNA form, the CDR3 reads TGTGCCAGCAGCCTCCGACAGGGTCAAACCGGGTTGGCTCGAAACACCATATATTTT.

J is TRBJ2-1 and V is TRBV7-9, with D tentatively TRBD1 (6 bases). This CDR3 contains 17 residues. Germline values: CDR1 SEHNR, CDR2 FQNEAQ (reference sequence). Trimming cost V 1 base and J 0 bases, with 13 bases left between them. The CDR3 protein is CASSLGQGMSSYNEQFF. The CDR3 DNA reads as TGTGCCAGCAGCTTAGGGCAGGGGATGAGCTCCTACAATGAGCAGTTCTTC.

V and J are TRBV6-2 or TRBV6-3 and TRBJ2-2; 7 bases match TRBD1. V shed 4 bases, J shed 5 bases, and the junction held 1 base outside the gene matches. This CDR3 has 13 amino acids. CDR1 is MNHEY and CDR2 is SVGEGT in the germline V gene. The CDR3 loop reads CASSLQGTGELFF. Written as DNA, the CDR3 is TGTGCCAGCAGTTTACAGGGGACCGGGGAGCTGTTTTTT.

The table lists this clone with a count of one. The chain joins TRBV30 to TRBJ1-3; D unresolved. Germline V lookup: CDR1 GTSNPN, CDR2 SVGIG (reference sequence). V lost 7 bases and J 0 bases, leaving 10 bases between the germline ends. CDR3 length: 13 amino acids. In DNA form, the CDR3 reads TGTGCCTTGGCTAGATTCTCTGGAAACACCATATATTTT. Amino acid sequence: CALARFSGNTIYF.

The CDR3 nucleotides read TGTGCCAGCAGCTTAGCGGGCCGATTTACTGAAGCTTTCTTT. Its protein product is CASSLAGRFTEAFF. The genes are TRBV7-2 and TRBJ1-1; D remains unclear. From germline, CDR1 is SGHTA and CDR2 FQGNSA. The CDR3 is made up of 14 amino acids. The V end was cut by 0 bases, the J end by 5 bases, with 10 bases between.

The chain couples TRBV6-1 to TRBJ1-1; D not certain. The V gene lost 3 bases and the J gene lost 1 base, with 6 bases spanning the gap. The CDR3 runs to 13 residues. The germline V gene has CDR1 MNHNS and CDR2 SASEGT. The CDR3 DNA follows: TGTGCCAGCAGTGATGAGTGGAACACTGAAGCTTTCTTT. This encodes CASSDEWNTEAFF.

The V call is TRBV7-3, the J call TRBJ2-7, with D possibly TRBD1 on 5 matching bases. V was clipped by 2 bases and J by 0 bases, with 5 bases between them. CDR1 and CDR2 (germline): SGHTA, FQGTGA. The CDR3 length is 13 residues. The CDR3 reads CASSLGHSYEQYF. CDR3 sequence (DNA): TGTGCCAGCAGCTTAGGACACTCCTACGAGCAGTACTTC.

The rearrangement joins TRBV6-2 or TRBV6-3 to TRBJ1-1; possibly TRBD1 for D (5 bases). Germline V lookup: CDR1 MNHEY, CDR2 SVGEGT. The CDR3 covers 17 residues. V was shortened by 2 bases and J by 5 bases, with 21 bases between the two germline ends. The CDR3 reads CASSYRARRGRTTEAFF. The DNA for the CDR3 is TGTGCCAGCAGTTACCGTGCGAGGAGGGGCCGAACAACTGAAGCTTTCTTT.

V is TRBV2 and J is TRBJ1-2; TRBD1 might be the D (6 bases). This CDR3 contains 16 residues. Germline V gene lookup returns CDR1 SNHLY and CDR2 FYNNEI. Trimming left V 8 bases short and J 10 bases short, with 29 bases between. Here the CDR3 DNA reads TGTGCCAGCCGACACCGAGAGACAGGCGTCTATGCGGACTACACCTTC. Amino acids: CASRHRETGVYADYTF.

The chain recombines TRBV7-7 with TRBJ1-5; D gene uncertain. With 10 bases removed from V and 0 bases from J, the gap between germline ends came to 16 bases. CDR1 SSHAT and CDR2 FNYEAQ come from the germline V gene (reference sequence). The CDR3 extends over 15 amino acids. The CDR3 spells CATFGVLNSNQPQHF. The CDR3 nucleotides read TGTGCCACCTTCGGGGTCCTAAATAGCAATCAGCCCCAGCATTTT.

The V gene is TRBV4-2, the J gene TRBJ2-2; TRBD1 agrees at 9 bases. The CDR3 covers 16 residues. From germline, CDR1 is LGHNA and CDR2 YNFKEQ. After removal of 8 bases from V and 5 bases from J, the junction contained 12 bases not matched to a gene. Here the CDR3 reads CASGYPGQGSTGELFF. The CDR3 DNA is TGTGCCAGCGGATACCCGGGACAGGGATCTACCGGGGAGCTGTTTTTT.

The J gene is TRBJ2-7, the V gene TRBV7-2; TRBD1 might be the D (7 bases). Per the germline V gene, CDR1 is SGHTA and CDR2 is FQGNSA. The ends were cut back, 4 bases at V and 2 bases at J, with 12 bases in the middle. The CDR3 consists of 14 residues. The CDR3 loop reads CASSSQGGAYEQYF. In nucleotides, the CDR3 is TGTGCCAGCAGCTCCCAGGGGGGCGCCTACGAGCAGTACTTC. Supplemented by reference TRBV7-2 and TRBJ2-7, the full variable domain reads GAGVSQSPSNKVTEKGKDVELRCDPISGHTALYWYRQSLGQGLEFLIYFQGNSAPDKSGLPSDRFSAERTGGSVSTLTIQRTQQEDSAVYLCASSSQGGAYEQYFGPGTRLTVT.